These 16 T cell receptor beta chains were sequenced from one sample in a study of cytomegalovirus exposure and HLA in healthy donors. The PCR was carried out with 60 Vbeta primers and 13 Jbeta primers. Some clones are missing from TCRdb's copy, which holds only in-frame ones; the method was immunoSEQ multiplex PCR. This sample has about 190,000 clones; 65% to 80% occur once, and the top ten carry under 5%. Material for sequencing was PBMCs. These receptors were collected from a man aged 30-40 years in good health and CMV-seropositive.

CDR3 sequence reads: CASSPGTGSGGGNQPQHF. The DNA of the CDR3 is TGTGCCAGCAGCCCCGGGACAGGGTCCGGGGGTGGCAATCAGCCCCAGCATTTT. V usage is TRBV5-5 and J usage is TRBJ1-5; 9 positions match TRBD1. V trimming: 4 bases; J trimming: 2 bases; junction bases outside the gene matches: 13. CDR1 is SGHKS and CDR2 is YYEKEE in the germline V gene (reference sequence). The CDR3 is 18 residues long.

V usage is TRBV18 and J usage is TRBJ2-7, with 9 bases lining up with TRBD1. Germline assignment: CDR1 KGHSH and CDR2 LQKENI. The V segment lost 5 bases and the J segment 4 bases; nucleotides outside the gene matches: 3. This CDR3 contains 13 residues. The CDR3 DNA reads TGTGCCAGCTCAGGGACAGGGCCTTACGAGCAGTACTTC. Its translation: CASSGTGPYEQYF. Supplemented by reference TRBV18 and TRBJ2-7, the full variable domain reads NAGVMQNPRHLVRRRGQEARLRCSPMKGHSHVYWYRQLPEEGLKFMVYLQKENIIDESGMPKERFSAEFPKEGPSILRIQQVVRGDSAAYFCASSGTGPYEQYFGPGTRLTVT.

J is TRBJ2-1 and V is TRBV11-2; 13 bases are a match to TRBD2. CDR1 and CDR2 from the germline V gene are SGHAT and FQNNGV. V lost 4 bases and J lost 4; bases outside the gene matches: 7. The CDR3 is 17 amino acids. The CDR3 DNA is TGTGCCAGCAGCTCGGGGACTAGCGGGGCAAGGTACAATGAGCAGTTCTTC. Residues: CASSSGTSGARYNEQFF.

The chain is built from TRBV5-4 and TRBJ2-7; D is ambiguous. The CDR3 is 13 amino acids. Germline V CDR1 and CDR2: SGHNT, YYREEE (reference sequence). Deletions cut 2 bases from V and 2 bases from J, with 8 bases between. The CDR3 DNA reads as TGTGCCAGCAGCTTTTTTTCCACCTACGAGCAGTACTTC. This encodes CASSFFSTYEQYF.

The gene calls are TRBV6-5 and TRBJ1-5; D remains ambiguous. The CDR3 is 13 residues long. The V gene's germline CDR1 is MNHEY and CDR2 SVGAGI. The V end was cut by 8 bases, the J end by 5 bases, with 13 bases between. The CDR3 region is CASEKVVDQPQHF. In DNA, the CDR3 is TGTGCCAGCGAGAAAGTAGTCGATCAGCCCCAGCATTTT.

CDR3: CASSVGGTSGREQYF. The CDR3 DNA reads as TGTGCCAGCAGCGTAGGGGGGACTAGCGGGAGGGAGCAGTACTTC. V is TRBV9 and J is TRBJ2-5, with TRBD2 matching 16 bases. The V segment lost 0 bases and the J segment 11 bases; nucleotides outside the gene matches: 4. Germline V gene data show CDR1 as SGDLS and CDR2 as YYNGEE. The CDR3 sequence is 15 residues long.

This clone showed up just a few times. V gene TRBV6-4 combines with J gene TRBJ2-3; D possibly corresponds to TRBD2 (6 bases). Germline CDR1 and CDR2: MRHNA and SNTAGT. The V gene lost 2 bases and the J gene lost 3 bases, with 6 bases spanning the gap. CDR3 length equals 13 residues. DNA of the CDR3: TGTGCCAGCAGTGACGGGACTACAGATACGCAGTATTTT. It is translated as CASSDGTTDTQYF.

The CDR3: CASSWVGQAHSYEQYF. The CDR3 DNA sequence: TGTGCCAGCAGTTGGGTGGGACAGGCACACTCCTACGAGCAGTACTTC. The V gene is TRBV6-6, the J gene TRBJ2-5; 8 nucleotides match TRBD1. The J call is doubtful: the DNA matches TRBJ2-7 better. The CDR3 runs to 16 residues. Germline values: CDR1 MNHNY, CDR2 SVGAGI (reference sequence).

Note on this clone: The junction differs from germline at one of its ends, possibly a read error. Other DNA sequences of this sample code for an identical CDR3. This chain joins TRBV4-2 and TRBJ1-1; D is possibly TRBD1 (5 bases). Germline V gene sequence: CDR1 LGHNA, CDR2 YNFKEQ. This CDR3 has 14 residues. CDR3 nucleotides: TGTGCCAGCAGCCACCTCATGGGGGACTCTGAAGCCTTCTTT. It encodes CASSHLMGDSEAFF.

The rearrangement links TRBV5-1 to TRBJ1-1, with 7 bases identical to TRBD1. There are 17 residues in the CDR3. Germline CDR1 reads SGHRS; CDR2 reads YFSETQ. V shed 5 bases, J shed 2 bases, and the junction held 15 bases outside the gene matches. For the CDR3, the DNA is TGCGCCAGCAGTCCCCTGGAGGGGGCGAGTGTAAACACTGAAGCTTTCTTT. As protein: CASSPLEGASVNTEAFF.

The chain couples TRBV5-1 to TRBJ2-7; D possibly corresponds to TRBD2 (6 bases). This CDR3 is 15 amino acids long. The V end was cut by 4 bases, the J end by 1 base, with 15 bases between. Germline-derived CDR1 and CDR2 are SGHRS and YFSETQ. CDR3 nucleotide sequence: TGCGCCAGCAGCGCAGGGTTTGGGGGGTCCTACGAGCAGTACTTC. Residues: CASSAGFGGSYEQYF.

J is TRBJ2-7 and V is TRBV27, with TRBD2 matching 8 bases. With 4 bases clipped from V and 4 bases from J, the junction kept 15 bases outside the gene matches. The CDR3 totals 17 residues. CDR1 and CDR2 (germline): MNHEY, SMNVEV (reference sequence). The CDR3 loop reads CASSSNLTPGLVYEQYF. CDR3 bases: TGTGCCAGCAGTTCAAATCTTACCCCGGGACTAGTATACGAGCAGTACTTC.

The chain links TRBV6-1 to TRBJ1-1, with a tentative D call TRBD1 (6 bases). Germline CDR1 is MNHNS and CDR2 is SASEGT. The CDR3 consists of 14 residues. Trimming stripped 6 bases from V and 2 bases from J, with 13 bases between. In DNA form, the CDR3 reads TGTGCCAGCAGACCCACGGGGGGCAACACTGAAGCTTTCTTT. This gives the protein CASRPTGGNTEAFF.

The CDR3 here is CASGSQGYNEQFF. CDR3 in DNA: TGTGCTAGTGGTTCACAGGGGTACAATGAGCAGTTCTTC. The V call is TRBV12-5, the J call TRBJ2-1; the match to TRBD1 covers 7 bases. The CDR3 spans 13 residues. J was trimmed by 4 bases and V by 4 bases; bases with no gene match: 1. From germline, CDR1 is LGHNT and CDR2 FRNRAP.

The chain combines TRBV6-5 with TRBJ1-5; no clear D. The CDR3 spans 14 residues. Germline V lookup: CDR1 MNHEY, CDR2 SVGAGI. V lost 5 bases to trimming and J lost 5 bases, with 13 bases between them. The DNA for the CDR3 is TGTGCCAGCAGTACCGGGTCCCTGTATCAGCCCCAGCATTTT. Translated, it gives CASSTGSLYQPQHF.

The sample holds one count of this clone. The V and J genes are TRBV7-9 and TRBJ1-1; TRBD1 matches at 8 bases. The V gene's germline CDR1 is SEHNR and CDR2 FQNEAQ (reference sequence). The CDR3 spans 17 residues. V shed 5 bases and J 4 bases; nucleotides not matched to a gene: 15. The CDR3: CASSPLVGQGEFTEAFF. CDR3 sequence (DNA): TGTGCCAGCAGCCCCTTGGTAGGACAGGGAGAATTCACTGAAGCTTTCTTT.